This TCR beta chain comes out of a study of shared clonotypes between healthy human individuals (dated by TCRdb to the early 2020s). Regarding the study in general: A couple of women and a few men aged 18 to 49 years were included in the cohort. For each donor, CD4 naive and CD4 memory were each given three plates, CD8 naive was given two plates, and CD8 memory was given one plate. To estimate repertoire size and how much clonotype sharing occurs between individuals, the study deeply sequenced the blood TCR repertoires of 5 or 6 healthy adults. Libraries were prepared and TCR repertoires were sequenced by different laboratories using diverse techniques, in order to increase sequencing depth and limit assay-specific biases. Each donor's leukapheresis produced roughly between about 0.8 and 10 billion PBMCs.

The research as a whole found: When several donors were compared, the shared fraction of clonotypes was roughly 4.8% for naive CD4, around 3.6% for naive CD8, roughly 2.5% for memory CD4, and 0.4% for memory CD8. Sampling was restricted to blood, and TCR repertoires in tissue are likely to differ from TCR repertoires in blood. Rarefaction of sorted-subset datasets indicated incomplete sequencing despite the large sequencing depth. Pairwise subsampling led to the expectation that sequencing depth would affect the degree of clonotype sharing among donors. Larger estimated clonotype richness was generally found for naive subsets than for memory subsets. Because the study included a small number of donors, the genetic and exposure-history diversity represented was limited. Higher generation probabilities were observed for clonotypes shared by all four sorted-subset donors than for non-shared clonotypes.

Using the deep immunoSEQ assay, multiplex PCR amplified TCR CDR3 regions from genomic DNA. Extracted genomic DNA from each cell subset was spread evenly across all wells of several immunoSEQ 96-well plates, with each plate serving as a replicate. For sorted subsets, 150 to 250 ng genomic DNA, equal to tens of thousands of T cell genomes, was loaded into each replicate PCR. Purified libraries were measured with a Qubit 3.0 fluorometer, size-checked on a Bioanalyzer 2100, and measured again with the KAPA Library Quantification kit. Each immunoSEQ 96-well plate was sequenced on its own single-read 150-cycle Illumina NextSeq 550 flow cell. Under the source paper's analysis protocol: Because the immunoSEQ output included only junctional sequences and no quality scores, the filtering could not be the same as the filtering used for full-length reads. Sequences were annotated with PyIR, a Python wrapper for IgBLAST v1.9, using IMGT germline references to assign V/J genes and CDR3. Reads were removed for weak V/J assignments (E-value above 1e-6), missing CDR3, stop codons, out-of-frame junctions, or ambiguous translated residues. V3J clonotypes were defined as sequences sharing an identical inferred V gene, J gene, and CDR3 amino acid sequence. The percentage overlap between two repertoires was calculated by dividing the number of shared unique clonotypes by the size of the smaller repertoire. Three approaches were used to assess repertoire richness: RTK rarefaction, the Chao1 estimator, and Recon v2.1 estimates of unobserved clonotypes. OLGA was used to compute generation probabilities for all TCRbeta clonotypes that the gDNA method yielded from a few donors. In TCRdb, the immuneACCESS table is reduced to in-frame sequences with V and J assigned. These tables do not hold every clone; where another copy was compared, an unresolved V gene accounts for under half, and the others remain unexplained. Clonal size and the V and J genes are those of that table, whereas D and trimming came from the DNA. For this sample the table gives some 790,000 clones, of which roughly 72% were detected only once. The ten largest clones add up to approximately 1.7% of the sample.

The donors were healthy, HIV-negative adults with no recently reported acute infections or vaccinations. Every donor was a Caucasian adult residing in Nashville, Tennessee, USA. CD4+ T cells were enriched through magnetic negative selection, after which naive cells were positively selected on CD45RA and the remaining negative fraction served as the memory subset. After blood collection by leukapheresis, PBMCs were isolated using Ficoll-Histopaque density gradient centrifugation and then cryopreserved in the vapor phase of liquid nitrogen. Purity and quantity of every magnetically sorted T cell population were checked by analytical flow cytometry. Genomic DNA was isolated from every sorted fraction and measured by UV absorbance on a Nanodrop 2000c. Of note for this clone: This receptor's antigen is unknown. The record has no base qualities; no much larger clone is one base away.

The sequenced material came from memory CD4+ T cells sorted from blood. The sample's cell subset or site label is to be understood as: CD45RA-negative fraction. The TCR was taken from a woman between 25 and 40 years old in good health.

CDR3 loop: CASGMTSTDTQYF. The DNA reads TGTGCCAGCGGGATGACCAGCACAGATACGCAGTATTTT. The chain is encoded by TRBV28 joined to TRBJ2-3; the D gene identity is not certain. CDR1 and CDR2, looked up from the germline V gene, are MDHEN and SYDVKM. V is reduced by 8 bases and J by 0 bases, leaving a spacing of 9 bases between them. From its cysteine to its phenylalanine, the CDR3 spans 13 amino acids. Of all the DNA, just the CDR3 is kept, 39 bases in frame from base 1. The entire variable domain, with the stretches around the CDR3 drawn from the reference TRBV28 and TRBJ2-3 proteins, is DVKVTQSSRYLVKRTGEKVFLECVQDMDHENMFWYRQDPGLGLRLIYFSYDVKMKEKGDIPEGYSVSREKKERFSLILESASTNQTSMYLCASGMTSTDTQYFGPGTRLTVL.